This T cell receptor beta chain appears in the sequencing data of a study of cytomegalovirus exposure and HLA in healthy donors. Notes on the study in general: 150 or so TCR beta chains were listed as cytomegalovirus-associated. Later, an analysis found that TCR clusters from the first cohort tended to co-occur in the 130 or so validation repertoires.

Concerning this clone: Its specificity is not known.

Produced via immunoSEQ multiplex PCR; TCRdb's table is partial and in-frame only. The sample lists roughly 270,000 clones, around 87% occurring once. The junction had 2 bases not matched to a gene; V was cut back by 1 base and J by 4 bases. This CDR3 contains 15 residues. Per germline, CDR1 MDHEN and CDR2 SYDVKM. This receptor was taken from a young woman in good health and CMV-seronegative. V usage is TRBV28 and J usage is TRBJ1-5; 9 nucleotides match TRBD1. Sequencing input: PBMCs. DNA for the CDR3: TGTGCCAGCAGTTTATCAGGGACAGGGAATCAGCCCCAGCATTTT. Translated, it gives CASSLSGTGNQPQHF. Filled out from reference TRBV28 and TRBJ1-5, the complete variable domain reads DVKVTQSSRYLVKRTGEKVFLECVQDMDHENMFWYRQDPGLGLRLIYFSYDVKMKEKGDIPEGYSVSREKKERFSLILESASTNQTSMYLCASSLSGTGNQPQHFGDGTRLSIL.